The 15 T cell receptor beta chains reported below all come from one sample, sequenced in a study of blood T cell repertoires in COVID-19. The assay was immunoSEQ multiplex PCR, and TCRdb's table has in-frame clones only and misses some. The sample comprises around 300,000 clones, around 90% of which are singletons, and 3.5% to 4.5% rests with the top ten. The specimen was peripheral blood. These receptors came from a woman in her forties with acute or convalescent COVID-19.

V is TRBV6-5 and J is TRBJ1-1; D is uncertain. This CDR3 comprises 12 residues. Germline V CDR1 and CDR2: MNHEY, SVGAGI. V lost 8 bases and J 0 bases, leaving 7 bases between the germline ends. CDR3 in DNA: TGTGCCAGCGGCCGCCTGAACACTGAAGCTTTCTTT. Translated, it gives CASGRLNTEAFF.

The CDR3 reads CASSERAGGSYEQYV. The DNA of the CDR3 is TGTGCCAGCAGTGAAAGAGCGGGGGGGTCCTACGAGCAGTACGTC. This chain uses TRBV2 with TRBJ2-7; 10 bases match TRBD2. In germline, CDR1 is SNHLY, CDR2 FYNNEI. The CDR3 has 15 amino acids. The trim removed 2 bases at V and 1 base at J, leaving 2 bases unmatched.

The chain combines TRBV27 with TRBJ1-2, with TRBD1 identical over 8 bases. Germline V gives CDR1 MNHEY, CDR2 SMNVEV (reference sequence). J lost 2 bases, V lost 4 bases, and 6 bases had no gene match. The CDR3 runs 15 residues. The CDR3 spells CASSSQGAQNYGYTF. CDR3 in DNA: TGTGCCAGCAGTTCCCAGGGGGCGCAGAACTATGGCTACACCTTC.

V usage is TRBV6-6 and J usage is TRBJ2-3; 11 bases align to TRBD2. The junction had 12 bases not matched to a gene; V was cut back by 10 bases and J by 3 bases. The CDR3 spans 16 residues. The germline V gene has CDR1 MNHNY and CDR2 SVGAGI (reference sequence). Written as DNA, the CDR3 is TGTGCCACCAATTCCGCCGGGACTAGCGGAACAGATACGCAGTATTTT. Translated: CATNSAGTSGTDTQYF.

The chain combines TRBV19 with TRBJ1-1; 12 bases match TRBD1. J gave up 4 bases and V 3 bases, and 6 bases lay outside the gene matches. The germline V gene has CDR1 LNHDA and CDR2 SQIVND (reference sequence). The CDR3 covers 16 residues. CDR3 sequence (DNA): TGTGCCAGTAGTATCCGGGACAGGGGGCTTGGCACTGAAGCTTTCTTT. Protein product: CASSIRDRGLGTEAFF.

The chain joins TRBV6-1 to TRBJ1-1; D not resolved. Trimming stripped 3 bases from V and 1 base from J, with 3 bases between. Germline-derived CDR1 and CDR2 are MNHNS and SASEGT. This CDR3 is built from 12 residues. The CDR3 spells CASSDKNTEAFF. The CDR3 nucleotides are TGTGCCAGCAGTGATAAGAACACTGAAGCTTTCTTT.

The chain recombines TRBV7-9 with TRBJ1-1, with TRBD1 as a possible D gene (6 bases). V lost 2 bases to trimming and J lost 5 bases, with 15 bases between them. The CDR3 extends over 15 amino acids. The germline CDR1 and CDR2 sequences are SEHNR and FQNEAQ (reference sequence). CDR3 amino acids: CASSLWSTGQTEAFF. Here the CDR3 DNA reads TGTGCCAGCAGCTTATGGTCCACAGGGCAGACTGAAGCTTTCTTT.

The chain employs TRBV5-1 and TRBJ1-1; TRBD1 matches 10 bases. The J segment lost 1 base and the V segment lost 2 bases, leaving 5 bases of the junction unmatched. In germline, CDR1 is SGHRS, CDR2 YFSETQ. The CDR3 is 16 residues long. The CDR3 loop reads CASSFGDRGTNTEAFF. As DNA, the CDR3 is TGCGCCAGCAGCTTTGGGGACAGGGGTACGAACACTGAAGCTTTCTTT.

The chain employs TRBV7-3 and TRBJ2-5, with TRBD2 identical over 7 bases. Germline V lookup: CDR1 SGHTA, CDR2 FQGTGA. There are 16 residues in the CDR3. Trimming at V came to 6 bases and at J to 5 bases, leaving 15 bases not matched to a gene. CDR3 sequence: CASSPGGGAIRETQYF. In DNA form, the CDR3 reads TGTGCCAGCAGTCCTGGGGGAGGGGCGATACGGGAGACCCAGTACTTC.

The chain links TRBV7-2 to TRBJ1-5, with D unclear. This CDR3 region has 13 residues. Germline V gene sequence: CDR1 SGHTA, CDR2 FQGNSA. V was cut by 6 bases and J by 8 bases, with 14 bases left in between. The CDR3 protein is CASRTYDGEPQHF. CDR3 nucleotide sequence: TGTGCCAGCAGAACTTACGACGGGGAGCCCCAGCATTTT.

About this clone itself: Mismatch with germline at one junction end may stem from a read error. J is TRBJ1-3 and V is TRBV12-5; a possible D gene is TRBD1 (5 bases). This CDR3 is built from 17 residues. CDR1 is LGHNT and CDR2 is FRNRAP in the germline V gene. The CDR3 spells CASGLGHDRLSGNTIYF. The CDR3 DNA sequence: TGTGCTAGTGGCTTGGGGCACGACAGACTCTCTGGAAACACCATATATTTT.

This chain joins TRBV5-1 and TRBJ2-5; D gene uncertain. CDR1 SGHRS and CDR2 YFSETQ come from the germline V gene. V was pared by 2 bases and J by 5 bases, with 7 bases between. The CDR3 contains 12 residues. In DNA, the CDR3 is TGCGCCAGCAGCTTTACGGAGGAGACCCAGTACTTC. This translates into CASSFTEETQYF.

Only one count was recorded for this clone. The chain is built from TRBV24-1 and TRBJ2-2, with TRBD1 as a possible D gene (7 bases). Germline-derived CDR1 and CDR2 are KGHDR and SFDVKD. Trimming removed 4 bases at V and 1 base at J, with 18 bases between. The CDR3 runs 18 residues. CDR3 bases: TGTGCCACCAGTGACCCATCGACTAGGACAGGGAACACCGGGGAGCTGTTTTTT. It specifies CATSDPSTRTGNTGELFF.

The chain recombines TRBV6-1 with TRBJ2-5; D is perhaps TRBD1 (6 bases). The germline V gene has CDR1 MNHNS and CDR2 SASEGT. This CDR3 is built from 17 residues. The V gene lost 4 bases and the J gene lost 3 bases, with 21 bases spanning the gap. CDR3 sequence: CASSVGKGPGHEETQYF. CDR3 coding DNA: TGTGCCAGCAGTGTCGGTAAGGGACCGGGACACGAAGAGACCCAGTACTTC.

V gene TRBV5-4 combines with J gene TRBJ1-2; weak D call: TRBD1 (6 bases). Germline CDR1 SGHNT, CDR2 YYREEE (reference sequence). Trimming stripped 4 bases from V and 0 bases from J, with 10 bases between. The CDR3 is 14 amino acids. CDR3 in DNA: TGTGCCAGCAGCCGGACAGCAACTAACTATGGCTACACCTTC. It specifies CASSRTATNYGYTF.